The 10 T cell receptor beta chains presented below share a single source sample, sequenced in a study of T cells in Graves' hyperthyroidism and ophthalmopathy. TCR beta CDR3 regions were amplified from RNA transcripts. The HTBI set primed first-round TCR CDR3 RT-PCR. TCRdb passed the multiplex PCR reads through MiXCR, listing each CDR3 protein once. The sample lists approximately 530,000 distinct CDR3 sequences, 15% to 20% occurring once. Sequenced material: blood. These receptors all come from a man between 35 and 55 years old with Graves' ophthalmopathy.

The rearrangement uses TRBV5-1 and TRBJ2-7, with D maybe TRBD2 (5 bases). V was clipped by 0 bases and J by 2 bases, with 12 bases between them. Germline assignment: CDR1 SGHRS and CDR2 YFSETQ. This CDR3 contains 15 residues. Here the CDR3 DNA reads TGCGCCAGCAGCTTGGCGGGGTCCACAACCTACGAGCAGTACTTC. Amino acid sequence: CASSLAGSTTYEQYF.

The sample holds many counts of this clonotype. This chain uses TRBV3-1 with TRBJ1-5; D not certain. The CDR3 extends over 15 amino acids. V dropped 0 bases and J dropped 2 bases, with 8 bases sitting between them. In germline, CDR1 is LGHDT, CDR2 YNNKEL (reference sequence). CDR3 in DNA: TGTGCCAGCAGCCAAGACGGTCCTGGCAATCAGCCCCAGCATTTT. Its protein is CASSQDGPGNQPQHF.

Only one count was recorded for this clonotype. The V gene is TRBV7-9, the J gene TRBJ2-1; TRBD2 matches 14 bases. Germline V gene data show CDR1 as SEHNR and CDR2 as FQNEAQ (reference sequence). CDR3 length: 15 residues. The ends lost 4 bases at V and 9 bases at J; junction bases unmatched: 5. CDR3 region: CASSYGTSGGGEQFF. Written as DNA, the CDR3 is TGTGCCAGCAGCTACGGGACTAGCGGGGGTGGTGAGCAGTTCTTC.

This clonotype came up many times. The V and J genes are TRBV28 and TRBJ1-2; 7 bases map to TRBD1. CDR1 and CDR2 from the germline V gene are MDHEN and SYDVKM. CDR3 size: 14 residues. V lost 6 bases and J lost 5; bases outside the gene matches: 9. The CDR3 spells CASSHGQADYGYTF. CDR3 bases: TGTGCCAGCAGCCATGGACAGGCTGATTATGGCTACACCTTC.

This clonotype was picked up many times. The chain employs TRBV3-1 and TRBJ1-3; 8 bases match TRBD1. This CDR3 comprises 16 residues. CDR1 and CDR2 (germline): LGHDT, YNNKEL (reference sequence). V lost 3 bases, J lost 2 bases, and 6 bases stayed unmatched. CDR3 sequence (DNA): TGTGCCAGCAGCCACGACAGGGGTAATACTGGAAACACCATATATTTT. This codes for CASSHDRGNTGNTIYF.

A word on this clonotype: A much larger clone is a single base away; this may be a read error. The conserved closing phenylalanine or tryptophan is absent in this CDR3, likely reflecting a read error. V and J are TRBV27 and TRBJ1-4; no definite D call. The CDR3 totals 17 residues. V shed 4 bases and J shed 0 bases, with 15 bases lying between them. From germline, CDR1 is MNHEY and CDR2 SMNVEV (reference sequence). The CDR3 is CASSSTAAAATNEKLFL. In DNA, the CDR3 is TGTGCCAGCAGTTCTACAGCAGCGGCTGCAACTAATGAAAAACTGTTTCTT.

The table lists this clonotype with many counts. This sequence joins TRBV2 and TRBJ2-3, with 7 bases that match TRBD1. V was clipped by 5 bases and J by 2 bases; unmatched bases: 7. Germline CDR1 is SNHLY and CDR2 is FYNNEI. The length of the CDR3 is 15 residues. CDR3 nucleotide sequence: TGTGCCAGCAGTCCGGACAGGTCGAACACAGATACGCAGTATTTT. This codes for CASSPDRSNTDTQYF.

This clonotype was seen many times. CDR3 sequence: CASSQDGLGSPLHF. The DNA of the CDR3 is TGTGCCAGCAGCCAAGACGGGTTAGGTTCACCCCTCCACTTT. This chain joins TRBV3-1 and TRBJ1-6, with D uncertain. Deletions cut 0 bases from V and 9 bases from J, with 9 bases between. The CDR3 consists of 14 residues. Germline lookup yields CDR1 LGHDT and CDR2 YNNKEL (reference sequence).

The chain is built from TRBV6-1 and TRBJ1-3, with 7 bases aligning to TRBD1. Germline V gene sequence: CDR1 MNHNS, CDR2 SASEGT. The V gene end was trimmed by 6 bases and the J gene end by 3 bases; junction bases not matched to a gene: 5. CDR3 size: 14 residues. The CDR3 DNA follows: TGTGCCAGCAGCGAGGGGGCTGGTGGAAACACCATATATTTT. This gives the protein CASSEGAGGNTIYF.

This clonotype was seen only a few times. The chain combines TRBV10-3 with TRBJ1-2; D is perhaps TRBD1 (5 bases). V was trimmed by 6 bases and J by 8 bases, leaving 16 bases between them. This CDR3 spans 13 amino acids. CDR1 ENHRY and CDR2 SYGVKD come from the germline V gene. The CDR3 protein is CAIRGDRVGGYTF. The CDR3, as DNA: TGTGCCATCAGAGGGGACCGGGTCGGGGGCTACACCTTC.